A selection of T cell receptor beta chains follows, all from one sample in a study of neoadjuvant anti-PD-1 for oral cavity cancer. Measured with immunoSEQ multiplex PCR; TCRdb has only the in-frame clones, and not every one. The data hold roughly 32,000 clones, with around four fifths observed a single time. The sample consisted of PBMCs, taken after nivolumab (anti-PD-1) treatment. The receptors shown here come from a person between 40 and 85 years old with oral cavity squamous cell carcinoma. Both conserved end residues are part of each CDR3. Fields, in order: clone size, V gene, J gene, CDR3 protein. The listing skips clone size in some rows; elsewhere it reads once, few, many or a size class.

>NA|TRBV4-3|TRBJ2-1
CASSQESGDGRDEQFF
>NA|TRBV6-1|TRBJ2-6
CASSEKAPSSGANVLTF
>NA|TRBV5-1|TRBJ1-1
CASSPGTLNTEAFF
>NA|TRBV19|TRBJ1-2
CASSSRQGNYGYTF
>NA|TRBV6-1|TRBJ2-5
CASGVRAQETQYF
>NA|TRBV5-8|TRBJ1-6
CASSFVGITRSPLHF
>NA|TRBV10-2|TRBJ2-7
CASSVGGLGYEQYF
>NA|TRBV20-1|TRBJ1-1
CSARRNTEAFF
>NA|TRBV6-5|TRBJ1-5
CASSYGKSNQPQHF
>NA|TRBV13|TRBJ2-1
CASELTLQGSYNEQFF
>few|TRBV4-3|TRBJ1-5
CASSQDWGQDQHF
>NA|TRBV10-3|TRBJ2-3
CAISESGSGGAPDTQYF
>NA|TRBV4-1|TRBJ1-4
CASSQTPEVGPATNEKLFF
>few|TRBV27|TRBJ2-7
CASRFGDSYQNEQYF
>once|TRBV10-3|TRBJ2-2
CAIRGQTNTGELFF
>once|TRBV7-2|TRBJ1-1
CASSDGANTEAFF
>NA|TRBV4-2|TRBJ2-1
CASSQDWSGGAFNEQFF
>NA|TRBV28|TRBJ1-1
CASSVNTEAFF
>NA|TRBV4-1|TRBJ2-3
CASSQGVWTGIIRDTQYF